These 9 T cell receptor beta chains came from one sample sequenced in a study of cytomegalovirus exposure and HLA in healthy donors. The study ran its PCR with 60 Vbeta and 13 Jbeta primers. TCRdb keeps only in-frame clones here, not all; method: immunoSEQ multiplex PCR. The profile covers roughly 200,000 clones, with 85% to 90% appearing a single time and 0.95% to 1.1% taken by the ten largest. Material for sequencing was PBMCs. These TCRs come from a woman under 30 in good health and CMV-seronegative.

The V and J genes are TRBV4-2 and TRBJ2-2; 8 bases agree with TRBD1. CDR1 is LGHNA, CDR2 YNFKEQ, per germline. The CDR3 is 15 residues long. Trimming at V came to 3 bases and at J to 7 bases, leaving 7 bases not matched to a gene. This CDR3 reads CASSHGQGAIGELFF. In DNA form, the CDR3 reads TGTGCCAGCAGCCACGGGCAGGGGGCAATCGGGGAGCTGTTTTTT.

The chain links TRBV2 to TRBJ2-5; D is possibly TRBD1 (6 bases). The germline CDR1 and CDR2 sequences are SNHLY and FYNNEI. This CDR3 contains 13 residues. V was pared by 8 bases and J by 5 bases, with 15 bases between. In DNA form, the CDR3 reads TGTGCCAGCTCAAGAGGCCAGGGGGAGACCCAGTACTTC. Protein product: CASSRGQGETQYF.

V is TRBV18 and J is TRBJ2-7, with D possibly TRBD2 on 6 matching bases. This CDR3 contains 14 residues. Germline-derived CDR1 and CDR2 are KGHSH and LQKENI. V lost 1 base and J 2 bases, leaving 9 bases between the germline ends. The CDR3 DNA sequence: TGTGCCAGCTCACCACGGACTACACCCTACGAGCAGTACTTC. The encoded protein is CASSPRTTPYEQYF.

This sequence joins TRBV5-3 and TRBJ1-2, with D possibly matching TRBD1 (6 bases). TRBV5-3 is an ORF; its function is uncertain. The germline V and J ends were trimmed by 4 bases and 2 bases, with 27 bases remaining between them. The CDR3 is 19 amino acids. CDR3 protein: CARSPDMKQGFRRNYGYTF. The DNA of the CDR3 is TGTGCCAGAAGCCCGGATATGAAACAGGGTTTTCGCAGAAACTATGGCTACACCTTC.

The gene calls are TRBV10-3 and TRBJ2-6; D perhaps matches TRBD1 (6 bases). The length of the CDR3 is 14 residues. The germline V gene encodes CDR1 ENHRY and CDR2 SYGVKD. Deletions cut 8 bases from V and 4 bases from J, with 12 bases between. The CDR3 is CAIEQGGGANVLTF. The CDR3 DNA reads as TGTGCCATCGAACAGGGCGGAGGGGCCAACGTCCTGACTTTC.

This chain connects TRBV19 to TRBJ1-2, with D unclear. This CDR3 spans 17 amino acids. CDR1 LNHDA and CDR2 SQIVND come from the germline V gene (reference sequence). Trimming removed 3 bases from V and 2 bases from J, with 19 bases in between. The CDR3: CASSIRSFSRGNYGYTF. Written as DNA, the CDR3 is TGTGCCAGTAGTATTCGGTCTTTTAGTCGGGGAAACTATGGCTACACCTTC.

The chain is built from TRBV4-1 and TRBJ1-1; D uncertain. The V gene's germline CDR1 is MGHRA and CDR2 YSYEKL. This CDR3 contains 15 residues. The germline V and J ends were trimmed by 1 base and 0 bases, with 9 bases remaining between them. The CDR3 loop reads CASSQGELMNTEAFF. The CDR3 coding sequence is TGCGCCAGCAGCCAAGGGGAGCTCATGAACACTGAAGCTTTCTTT.

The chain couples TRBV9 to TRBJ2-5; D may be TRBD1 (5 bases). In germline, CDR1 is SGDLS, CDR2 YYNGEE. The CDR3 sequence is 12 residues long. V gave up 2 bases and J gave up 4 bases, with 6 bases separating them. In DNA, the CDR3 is TGTGCCAGCAGCGTTCAGGGAGAGACCCAGTACTTC. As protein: CASSVQGETQYF.

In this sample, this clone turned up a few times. The chain's CDR3 is CASSDSAGGQPQHF. DNA for the CDR3: TGTGCCAGCAGTGACTCCGCTGGCGGTCAGCCCCAGCATTTT. This chain joins TRBV6-4 and TRBJ1-5, with D hard to call. V was clipped by 0 bases and J by 6 bases, with 9 bases between them. The germline V gene has CDR1 MRHNA and CDR2 SNTAGT. The length of the CDR3 is 14 residues.